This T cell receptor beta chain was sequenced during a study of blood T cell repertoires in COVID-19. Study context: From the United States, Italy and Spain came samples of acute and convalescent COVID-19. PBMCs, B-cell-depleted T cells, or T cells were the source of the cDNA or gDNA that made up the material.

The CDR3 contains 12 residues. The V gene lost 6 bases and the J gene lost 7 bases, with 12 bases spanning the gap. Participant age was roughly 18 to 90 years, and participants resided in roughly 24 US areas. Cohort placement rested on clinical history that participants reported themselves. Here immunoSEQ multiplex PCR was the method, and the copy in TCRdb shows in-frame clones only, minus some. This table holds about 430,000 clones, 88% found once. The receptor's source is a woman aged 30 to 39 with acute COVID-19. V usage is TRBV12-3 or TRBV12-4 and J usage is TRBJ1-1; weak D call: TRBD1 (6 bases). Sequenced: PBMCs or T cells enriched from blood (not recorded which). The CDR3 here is CASRNRTVEAFF. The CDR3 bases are TGTGCCAGCAGAAATAGGACAGTTGAAGCTTTCTTT.